A selection of T cell receptor beta chains follows, all from one sample in a study of glioma-infiltrating T cells after dendritic cell vaccination. The assay was immunoSEQ multiplex PCR, and TCRdb's table has in-frame clones only and misses some. This table has fewer than 75,000 clones, 81% appearing once. Sequencing used blood, obtained before dendritic cell vaccination. The source is a human donor with glioblastoma. Each CDR3 is given with its conserved first and last residue. D genes are given only for firm matches. The size of a clone is reported for some rows only, either as once, few or many, or as a class for expanded clones.

d_gene	j_gene	len	v_gene	abundance	CDR3nt	CDR3aa
-	TRBJ1-4	14	TRBV5-1	-	TGCGCCAGCAGCTTGACAGGGTCTAATGAAAAACTGTTTTTT	CASSLTGSNEKLFF
TRBD1	TRBJ1-6	16	TRBV6-5	-	TGTGCCAGCAGTTACTCGCTGGCGACAGGGAATTCACCCCTCCACTTT	CASSYSLATGNSPLHF
TRBD1	TRBJ1-3	19	TRBV11-2	-	TGTGCCAGCACCTTCGCGGGGACAGCGGAGTTCATCTCTGGAAACACCATATATTTT	CASTFAGTAEFISGNTIYF
-	TRBJ1-3	14	TRBV6-5	-	TGTGCCAGCAGTTACTCAGGGAGGGGAAACACCATATATTTT	CASSYSGRGNTIYF
TRBD1	TRBJ2-3	15	TRBV2	-	TGTGCCAGCAGTAAGCCGGGACAGGGGACAGATACGCAGTATTTT	CASSKPGQGTDTQYF
-	TRBJ1-5	14	TRBV2	-	TGTGCCAGCAGCGACACGGATAGCAATCAGCCCCAGCATTTT	CASSDTDSNQPQHF
TRBD1	TRBJ2-1	16	TRBV29-1	-	TGCAGCGTCGCAACCAAGGGACAGGGTCCCCTCAATGAGCAGTTCTTC	CSVATKGQGPLNEQFF
TRBD1	TRBJ1-5	15	TRBV27	-	TGTGCCAGCAGGTTTACAGGGGACCGCTTTCAGCCCCAGCATTTT	CASRFTGDRFQPQHF
TRBD1	TRBJ1-2	13	TRBV5-1	-	TGCGCCAGCAGCTCTCAGGGGGCAGGGGGCTACACCTTC	CASSSQGAGGYTF
TRBD1	TRBJ1-6	15	TRBV4-2	few	TGTGCCAGCAGCCAAAAGGGACAGGGTAACTCACCCCTCCACTTT	CASSQKGQGNSPLHF
-	TRBJ2-2	19	TRBV21-1	-	TGTGCCAGCAGCAAGTGGGGGGGGTCGACAGGGGGGAACACCGGGGAGCTGTTTTTT	CASSKWGGSTGGNTGELFF
-	TRBJ1-1	14	TRBV27	once	TGTGCCAGCAGTTTTTTGGGGGGGAACACTGAAGCTTTCTTT	CASSFLGGNTEAFF
-	TRBJ1-2	11	TRBV19	-	TGTGCCAGTACAGGGGTGGATGGCTACACCTTC	CASTGVDGYTF
-	TRBJ2-7	15	TRBV27	-	TGTGCCAGCAGTTTAAGGTCGGGGTTTAGTCACGAGCAGTACTTC	CASSLRSGFSHEQYF